This T cell receptor (beta chain) appears in the sequencing data of a study of blood T cell repertoires in COVID-19 (dated by TCRdb to the early 2020s). About the study as a whole: The collaborator samples originated in the United States, Italy and Spain and spanned the acute and convalescent phases of COVID-19. Where available, HLA class I and class II types were taken from metadata supplied by the sample provider and were not determined by assay-based typing. The sample metadata nearly always contained a de-identified subject ID, COVID-19 status, age in years and sex. The repertoires were made available in a free public database intended to serve as a resource for research on the immune response to SARS-CoV-2. The dataset comprised deeply sampled blood TCRbeta repertoires from subjects exposed to, actively infected with, or recovered from COVID-19. The prospective study material was composed of cDNA or gDNA derived from T cells, B-cell-depleted T cells, or PBMCs. Samples were obtained from the ongoing ImmuneRACE study (first 160 participants) and from 950 to 1,500 subjects provided by 6 global collaborators. The research as a whole found: How much clinical and demographic metadata was included differed by source and by participant, and the metadata was provided uncurated.

This clone was recorded a few times. Its antigen is still unknown. Base qualities are not recorded, but no much larger clone differs from it by a single base. Participants in the prospective study were aged about 18 to 95 years, lived in under 30 United States geographic areas, and enrolled through a virtual design. In the prospective study, participants were assigned to cohorts based on the clinical history participants reported in a screening survey and a study questionnaire. Exposed participants had been in contact with someone with a PCR-confirmed or clinician-diagnosed COVID-19 case within 2 weeks of study entry. In the prospective study, whole blood, serum and a nasopharyngeal or oropharyngeal swab were collected from each participant by mobile phlebotomists. Participants in the prospective study had the option to provide additional blood draws and questionnaires over a roughly two-month period. Before DNA extraction, blood samples from the prospective study were shipped at room temperature or frozen.

From a lookup of the germline V gene (reference sequence), CDR1 and CDR2 are LNHNV and YYDKDF. From cysteine to phenylalanine, the CDR3 is 14 amino acids long. The retained sequence is limited to the CDR3, 42 bases, with the frame set at the first base. The V and J ends are trimmed by 0 bases and 7 bases, leaving 10 bases between them. TCRbeta CDR3 regions were amplified from genomic DNA by means of the immunoSEQ Assay, a bias-controlled multiplex PCR. For the original study's pipeline: Nucleated cell counts per sample were estimated from amplification of reference gene primers within the assay. To quantify the absolute abundance of each unique TCRbeta CDR3 rearrangement, sequence reads were collapsed and filtered. For each sample, productive Simpson clonality was calculated as the square root of Simpson's diversity index over productive rearrangements. The clones in this table, taken by TCRdb from immuneACCESS, are in-frame only. Not every clone is retained; where verified, under half of the shortfall comes from an unresolved V gene, and the cause of the rest is unknown. V and J calls and clone size are given by that table; D and trimming were obtained from the DNA. The table for this sample lists some 270,000 clones; 85% to 95% of them were counted only once. The top ten constitute about 3% of the sample.

This receptor was taken from a man aged 35-49 years who had been exposed to COVID-19. The chain links TRBV15 with TRBJ2-1; TRBD2 is a weak D gene call, 6 bases matching. Sequenced material: PBMCs or T cells enriched from blood (not recorded which). The sequence in DNA is TGTGCCACCAGCAGAGATAGCGGCTGGAATGAGCAGTTCTTC. This yields the protein CATSRDSGWNEQFF.